Below, 4 T cell receptor beta chains from the same sample are listed, as sequenced in a study of blood T cell repertoires in COVID-19. The table came from immunoSEQ multiplex PCR; TCRdb's copy has only in-frame clones and leaves some out. The data contain around 97,000 clones, around 92% of them singletons. Sequenced: peripheral blood. The source of these receptors is a woman aged 55-70 years with acute or convalescent COVID-19.

The rearrangement uses TRBV6-1 and TRBJ2-7; D is unclear. The V gene's germline CDR1 is MNHNS and CDR2 SASEGT. The CDR3 spans 15 residues. The V end was cut by 3 bases, the J end by 2 bases, with 14 bases between. In nucleotides, the CDR3 is TGTGCCAGCAGTGAGGGCAGTTCGCTTACCTACGAGCAGTACGTC. This translates into CASSEGSSLTYEQYV.

V and J are TRBV4-1 and TRBJ1-4; a weak D match, TRBD1 (5 bases). Trimming took 0 bases from V and 6 from J, leaving 11 bases between them. Germline assignment: CDR1 MGHRA and CDR2 YSYEKL. The CDR3 runs 15 residues. The CDR3 spells CASSQEATVYEKLFF. Here the CDR3 DNA reads TGCGCCAGCAGCCAAGAGGCGACAGTCTATGAAAAACTGTTTTTT.

CDR3 in amino acids: CASSWTGTAYNEQFF. The CDR3 nucleotides are TGTGCCAGCAGCTGGACCGGGACTGCATACAATGAGCAGTTCTTC. The rearrangement links TRBV7-9 to TRBJ2-1; the D gene is possibly TRBD2 (6 bases). The CDR3 spans 15 residues. The V gene's germline CDR1 is SEHNR and CDR2 FQNEAQ (reference sequence). V was clipped by 4 bases and J by 4 bases, with 14 bases between them.

This chain links TRBV18 with TRBJ1-4; D is uncertain. The CDR3 contains 18 residues. Per the germline V gene, CDR1 is KGHSH and CDR2 is LQKENI. Trimming took off 3 bases at V and 1 base at J, with 18 bases between the two ends. The CDR3 nucleotides read TGTGCCAGCTCACCCCTAGCGGGGAGGGCCCAAACTAATGAAAAACTGTTTTTT. It translates to CASSPLAGRAQTNEKLFF.